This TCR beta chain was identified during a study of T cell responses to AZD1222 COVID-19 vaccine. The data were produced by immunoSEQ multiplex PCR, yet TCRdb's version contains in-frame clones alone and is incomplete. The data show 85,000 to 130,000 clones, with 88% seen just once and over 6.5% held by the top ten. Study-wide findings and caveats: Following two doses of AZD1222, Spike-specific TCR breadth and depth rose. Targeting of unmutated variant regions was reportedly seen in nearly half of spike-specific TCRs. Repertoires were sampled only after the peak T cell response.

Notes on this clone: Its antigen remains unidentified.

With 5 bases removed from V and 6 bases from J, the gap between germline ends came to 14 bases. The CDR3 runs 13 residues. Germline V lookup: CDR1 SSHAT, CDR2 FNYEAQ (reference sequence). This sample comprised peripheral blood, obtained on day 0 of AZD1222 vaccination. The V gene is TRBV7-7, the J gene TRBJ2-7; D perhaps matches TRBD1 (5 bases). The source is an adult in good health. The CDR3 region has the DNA TGTGCCAGCAGCCCAGGGAATTTCGGCGAGCAGTACTTC. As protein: CASSPGNFGEQYF.